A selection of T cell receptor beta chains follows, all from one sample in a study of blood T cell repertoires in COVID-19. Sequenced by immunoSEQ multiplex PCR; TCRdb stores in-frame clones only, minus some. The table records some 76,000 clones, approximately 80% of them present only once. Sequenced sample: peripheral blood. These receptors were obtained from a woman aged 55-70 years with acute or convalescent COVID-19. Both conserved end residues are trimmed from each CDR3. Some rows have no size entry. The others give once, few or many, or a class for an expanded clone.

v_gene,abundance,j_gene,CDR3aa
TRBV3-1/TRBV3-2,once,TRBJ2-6,ASSQAGGAGANVLT
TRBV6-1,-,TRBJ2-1,ASSDRGHEQF
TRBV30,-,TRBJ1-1,AWTTGVMNTEAF
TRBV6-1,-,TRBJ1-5,ASSERQVYSNQPQH
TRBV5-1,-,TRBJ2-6,ASSLSGGANVLT
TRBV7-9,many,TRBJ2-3,ASSKTAGQGGTDTQY
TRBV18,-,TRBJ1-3,ASSPWTGGNSGNTIY
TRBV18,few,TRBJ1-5,ASSPGYSNQPQH
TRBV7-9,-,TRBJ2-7,ASSGRTGSIEQY
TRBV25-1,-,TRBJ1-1,ASSEHYKTGNTEAF
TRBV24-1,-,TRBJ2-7,ATSDSSRGYEQY
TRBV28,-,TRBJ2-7,ASDSSYEQY
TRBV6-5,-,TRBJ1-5,ASSYRGGEGQPQH
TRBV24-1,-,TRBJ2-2,ATSTSRVRTGELF
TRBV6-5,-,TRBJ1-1,ASSYRQGNTEAF
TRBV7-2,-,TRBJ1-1,ASSLEQRNTEAF
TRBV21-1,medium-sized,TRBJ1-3,ASSKEESHSDSGNTIY
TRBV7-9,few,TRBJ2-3,ASSNSPSASTDTQY
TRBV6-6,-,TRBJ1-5,ASTPRGSSNQPQH
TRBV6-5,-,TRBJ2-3,ASRPSGSTDTQY
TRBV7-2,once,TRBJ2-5,ASSEDRGHQETQY
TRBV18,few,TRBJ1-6,ASSEDRGLSSPLH
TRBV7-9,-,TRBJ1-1,ASSLSTQGREAF
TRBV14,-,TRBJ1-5,ASSQTTVSGNQPQH
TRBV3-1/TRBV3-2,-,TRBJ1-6,ASSQGDRGNSPLH
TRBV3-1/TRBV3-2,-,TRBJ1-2,ASSQGVQPYGYT
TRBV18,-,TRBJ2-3,ASSLSAGQGTDTQY
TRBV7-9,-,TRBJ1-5,ASSSGTGGDQPQH
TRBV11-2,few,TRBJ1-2,ASSWARGQGGNGYT
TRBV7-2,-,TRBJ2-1,ASSLTVRGAYNEQF
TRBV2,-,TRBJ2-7,ASSRTVPYEQY
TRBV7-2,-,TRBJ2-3,ASGPIAGGLGDTQY
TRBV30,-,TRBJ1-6,AWSRRTGRENSPLH
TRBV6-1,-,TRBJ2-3,ASSGGTGVTTDTQY
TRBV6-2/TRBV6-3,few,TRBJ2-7,ASSSRDRGLYEQY
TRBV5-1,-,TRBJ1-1,ASSGLADARGVVAF
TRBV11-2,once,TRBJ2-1,ASSLAGEQF
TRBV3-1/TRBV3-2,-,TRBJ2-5,ASSLRGGAQETQY
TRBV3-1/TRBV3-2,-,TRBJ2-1,ASSQSGSREQF
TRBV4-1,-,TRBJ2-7,ASSQGQVTYEQY
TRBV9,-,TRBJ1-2,ASSASYYGYT
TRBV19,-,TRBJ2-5,ASSIDNRETQY
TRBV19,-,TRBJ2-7,ASSVRRDSSYEQY
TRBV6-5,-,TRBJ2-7,ASSSGTRSSYEQY
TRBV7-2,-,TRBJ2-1,ASSLALAGGYEQF
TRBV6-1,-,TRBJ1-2,ASSEALTGVYGYT
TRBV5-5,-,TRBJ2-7,ASSHITALQFPYEQY
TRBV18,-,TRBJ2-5,ASSPTRAPQETQY
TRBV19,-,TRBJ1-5,ASMGSGGVKQPQH
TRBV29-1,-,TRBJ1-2,SVETERSNYGYT
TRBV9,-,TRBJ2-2,ASSATGTGNTGELF
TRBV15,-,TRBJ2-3,ATSRTSGGQDTQY
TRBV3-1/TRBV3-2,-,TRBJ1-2,ASSQVTGGGNYGYT
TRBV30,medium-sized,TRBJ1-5,AWRRTGGSGQPQH
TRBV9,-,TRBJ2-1,ASSVELAASYNEQF
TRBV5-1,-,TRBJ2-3,ASSLVRDRGTDTQY
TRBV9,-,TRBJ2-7,ASSVEAVGGAPTYEQY